This TCR beta chain emerged from a study of neoadjuvant anti-PD-1 for oral cavity cancer. Study context: Patients without progression received a fourth nivolumab dose around day 43, then surgical resection on days 50-56.

This clone was seen a single time. Clones were sequenced by immunoSEQ multiplex PCR, and TCRdb holds only the in-frame ones, with some missing. This table has around 67,000 clones, approximately 87% appearing once. Time point described: after neoadjuvant nivolumab, at surgical resection. Germline-derived CDR1 and CDR2 are SGHRS and YFSETQ. V was clipped by 4 bases and J by 3 bases; unmatched bases: 8. The CDR3 runs 16 residues. Specimen: PBMCs, collected after nivolumab (anti-PD-1) treatment. The TCR was taken from a person aged 40-85 years with oral cavity squamous cell carcinoma. The rearrangement uses TRBV5-1 and TRBJ2-1; 9 bases fit TRBD2. CDR3 bases: TGCGCCAGCAGCCGCAGGGGACTAGCCAGCTACAATGAGCAGTTCTTC. This sequence encodes CASSRRGLASYNEQFF. The variable domain in full, completed from reference TRBV5-1 and TRBJ2-1, reads KAGVTQTPRYLIKTRGQQVTLSCSPISGHRSVSWYQQTPGQGLQFLFEYFSETQRNKGNFPGRFSGRQFSNSRSEMNVSTLELGDSALYLCASSRRGLASYNEQFFGPGTRLTVL.